The rows below give T cell receptor beta chains drawn from one sample of a study of blood T cell repertoires in COVID-19. The protocol was immunoSEQ multiplex PCR, while the TCRdb copy is restricted to in-frame clones and leaves out a portion. Seen here are about 310,000 clones, around 87% observed once, and the top ten hold 1%. Sequencing input: peripheral blood. The receptors derive from a man aged 50-60 years with active or convalescent COVID-19. Both conserved end residues are part of each CDR3. Fields, in order: clone size, D gene, V gene, J gene, CDR3 DNA, CDR3 protein. D genes are given only for firm matches. The listing skips clone size in some rows; elsewhere it reads once, few, many or a size class.

>-|-|TRBV28|TRBJ2-7
TGTGCCAGCAGCCAACCGGGGGTCCTCCGCTACGAGCAGTACTTC
CASSQPGVLRYEQYF
>-|-|TRBV4-1|TRBJ1-1
TGCGCCAGCCAGTTCGGGGTTGGCATGAACACTGAAGCTTTCTTT
CASQFGVGMNTEAFF
>-|-|TRBV11-2|TRBJ2-7
TGTGCCAGCAGCTTAGATCCCACCAGTTCCGCTAAGAGGAACTACGAGCAGTACTTC
CASSLDPTSSAKRNYEQYF
>-|-|TRBV30|TRBJ1-5
TGTGCCTGGAGTCCACAGGGTGATCAGCCCCAGCATTTT
CAWSPQGDQPQHF
>-|-|TRBV19|TRBJ1-2
TGTGCCAGTAGTATAGCCACCTCACAGCACTATGGCTACACCTTC
CASSIATSQHYGYTF
>-|-|TRBV10-3|TRBJ1-4
TGTGCCATCGGTGGGGCCCCTGGTGAAAAACTGTTTTTT
CAIGGAPGEKLFF
>-|-|TRBV6-6|TRBJ2-5
TGTGCCAGCAGTCCCGAAGAGACCCAGTACTTC
CASSPEETQYF
>-|-|TRBV18|TRBJ2-7
TGTGCCAGCTCACCCCGGACAGATGACGAGCAGTACTTC
CASSPRTDDEQYF
>-|-|TRBV7-3|TRBJ1-1
TGTGCCAGCAGCTTATCCGCGGGGGCCCAGGCTTTCTTT
CASSLSAGAQAFF
>few|TRBD1|TRBV18|TRBJ1-4
TGTGCCAGCTCATTGCAACAGGGGTCGGGAAAACTGTTTTTT
CASSLQQGSGKLFF
>-|-|TRBV2|TRBJ1-2
TGTGCCAGCAGTGGAACAAGTGGCTATGGCTACACCTTC
CASSGTSGYGYTF
>-|TRBD2|TRBV2|TRBJ2-3
TGTGCCAGCCGCCGGGACGGGGGGAGCACAGATACGCAGTATTTT
CASRRDGGSTDTQYF
>-|TRBD1|TRBV5-4|TRBJ2-3
TGTGCCAGCAGCTTTCAGGGGGCCGCAGATACGCAGTATTTT
CASSFQGAADTQYF
>few|-|TRBV5-5|TRBJ2-7
TGTGCCAGCAGCTTCTCAGGTAGCGAGCAGTACTTC
CASSFSGSEQYF
>-|-|TRBV24-1|TRBJ2-7
TGTGCCACCAGTGAGGCAGCCTACGAGCAGTACTTC
CATSEAAYEQYF
>-|TRBD1|TRBV6-5|TRBJ1-2
TGTGCCAGCAGTCGGGGGACAGGGGGCGAGTATGGCTACACCTTC
CASSRGTGGEYGYTF
>-|TRBD2|TRBV10-3|TRBJ2-7
TGTGCCAGCTGGGAGGGGTTCGCCGAGCAGTACTTC
CASWEGFAEQYF
>few|TRBD1|TRBV29-1|TRBJ1-3
TGCAGCGTTGTGTGGCCTCGAGGGGGCAACACCATATATTTT
CSVVWPRGGNTIYF
>-|-|TRBV4-1|TRBJ2-1
TGCGCCAGCAGCGATCGGGCGGGTGGAGTTGAGCAGTTCTTC
CASSDRAGGVEQFF
>-|-|TRBV19|TRBJ1-3
TGTGCCAGTAGTTGGGCAGCTGGAAACACCATATATTTT
CASSWAAGNTIYF
>-|TRBD2|TRBV30|TRBJ2-2
TGTGCCTGGAGTGTATTAAGCGGGAGGGTTCGCACCGGGGAGCTGTTTTTT
CAWSVLSGRVRTGELFF
>-|-|TRBV4-3|TRBJ2-5
TGCGCCAGCAGCCAAGAGTACAGGGCGGAGACCCAGTACTTC
CASSQEYRAETQYF
>-|-|TRBV6-2/TRBV6-3|TRBJ1-1
TGTGCCAGCAGTAATCATTACGGGGGGCCAAAGAACACTGAAGCTTTCTTT
CASSNHYGGPKNTEAFF
>-|-|TRBV1|TRBJ2-5
TGCACCAGCAGCCAAGATGGGGAGCGGGAGACCCAAGAGACCCAGTACTTC
CTSSQDGERETQETQYF
>-|TRBD1|TRBV5-4|TRBJ1-1
TGTGCCAGCAGCTTGCAGGGGGCAGATACTGAAGCTTTCTTT
CASSLQGADTEAFF
>-|TRBD1|TRBV19|TRBJ2-3
TGTGCCAGTAGTCCAAGGACAGGCCGGGATACGCAGTATTTT
CASSPRTGRDTQYF
>once|TRBD2|TRBV5-4|TRBJ2-2
TGTGCCAGCAGCTTGGCCGGACTAGGAGTATCCGGGGAGCTGTTTTTT
CASSLAGLGVSGELFF
>once|-|TRBV18|TRBJ1-2
TGTGCCAGCTCACTTCAACAGGGTCGGGCTAACTATGGCTACACCTTC
CASSLQQGRANYGYTF
>once|TRBD2|TRBV3-1/TRBV3-2|TRBJ2-1
TGTGCCAGCAGCCTAGCGGGGAGCTCCTACAATGAGCAGTTCTTC
CASSLAGSSYNEQFF
>-|-|TRBV20-1|TRBJ2-7
TGCAGTGCTAGAGCGGGGGACGAGCAGTACTTC
CSARAGDEQYF
>-|TRBD1|TRBV24-1|TRBJ1-2
TGTGCCACCAGTGATTACAGGGGGCCGAACTATGGCTACACCTTC
CATSDYRGPNYGYTF
>-|TRBD2|TRBV24-1|TRBJ2-1
TGTGCCACCAGTGAACCCCCTAGCGGGAGGTATCCTTACAATGAGCAGTTCTTC
CATSEPPSGRYPYNEQFF
>once|TRBD1|TRBV19|TRBJ1-5
TGTGCCAGTAGTCCGGGGACAGGGGGCAATCAGCCCCAGCATTTT
CASSPGTGGNQPQHF
>-|-|TRBV7-3|TRBJ2-2
TGTGCCAGCAGCTTACTATTCACCGGGGAGCTGTTTTTT
CASSLLFTGELFF
>once|TRBD1|TRBV7-3|TRBJ1-5
TGTGCCAGCAGCCCCGACAGGGATCAGCCCCAGCATTTT
CASSPDRDQPQHF
>-|-|TRBV13|TRBJ1-1
TGTGCCAGCAGCTTACTTTATCAGGGCTCCACTGAAGCTTTCTTT
CASSLLYQGSTEAFF
>-|TRBD1|TRBV9|TRBJ1-2
TGTGCCAGCAGCGCGGGACAGACATCCTATGGCTACACCTTC
CASSAGQTSYGYTF
>-|-|TRBV19|TRBJ1-1
TGTGCCACAACTAGGGGGGGCCCCATGACAAACACTGAAGCTTTCTTT
CATTRGGPMTNTEAFF
>once|TRBD2|TRBV5-1|TRBJ2-3
TGCGCCAGCAGCCCCGAGGTAGCGGGGGGGGCAGATACGCAGTATTTT
CASSPEVAGGADTQYF
>-|TRBD2|TRBV4-2|TRBJ2-3
TGTGCCAGCAGGGAGCGGGGGTCCGCTACAGATACGCAGTATTTT
CASRERGSATDTQYF
>-|-|TRBV21-1|TRBJ2-7
TGTGCCAGCAGCAGAAAGCCAACTATAGATACAGGGGGATGGAAGCGCGAGCAGTACTTC
CASSRKPTIDTGGWKREQYF
>-|-|TRBV7-9|TRBJ2-7
TGTGCCAGCAGCCCAGGAAGTGAGCAGTACTTC
CASSPGSEQYF
>-|TRBD2|TRBV29-1|TRBJ2-3
TGCAGCGTTGAAACCCCCCTTTTAACTAGCGGGAGAGGTACAGATACGCAGTATTTT
CSVETPLLTSGRGTDTQYF
>-|-|TRBV6-5|TRBJ2-3
TGTGCCGCTAGTCGGGGCACAGATACGCAGTATTTT
CAASRGTDTQYF
>-|-|TRBV28|TRBJ2-7
TGTGCCAGCAGTTTATCGGTCGGGGAGACTCCCTACGAGCAGTACTTC
CASSLSVGETPYEQYF
>-|-|TRBV18|TRBJ1-3
TGTGCCAGCTCACAGTCCAGGGAAGGAAACACCATATATTTT
CASSQSREGNTIYF
>-|TRBD1|TRBV11-1|TRBJ2-3
TGTGCCAGCAGTGGACAGGGACATAGCACAGATACGCAGTATTTT
CASSGQGHSTDTQYF
>few|-|TRBV10-3|TRBJ1-5
TGTGCCATCAGTGAGTATAGGGAGCCCAATCAGCCCCAGCATTTT
CAISEYREPNQPQHF